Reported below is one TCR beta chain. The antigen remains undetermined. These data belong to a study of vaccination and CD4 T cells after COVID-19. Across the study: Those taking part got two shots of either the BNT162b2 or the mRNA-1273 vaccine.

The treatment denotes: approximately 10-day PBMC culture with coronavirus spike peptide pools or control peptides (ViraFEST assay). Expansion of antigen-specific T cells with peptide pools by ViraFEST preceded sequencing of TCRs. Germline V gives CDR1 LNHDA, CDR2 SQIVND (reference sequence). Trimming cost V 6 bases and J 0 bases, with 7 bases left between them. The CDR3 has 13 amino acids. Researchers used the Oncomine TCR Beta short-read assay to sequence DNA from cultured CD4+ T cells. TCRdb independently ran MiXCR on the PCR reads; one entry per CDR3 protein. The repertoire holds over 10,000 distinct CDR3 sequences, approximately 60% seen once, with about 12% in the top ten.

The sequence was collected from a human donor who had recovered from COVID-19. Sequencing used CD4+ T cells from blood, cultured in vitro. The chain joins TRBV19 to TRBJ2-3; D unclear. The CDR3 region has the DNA TGTGCCAGTAGGACACTTAGCACAGATACGCAGTATTTT. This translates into CASRTLSTDTQYF. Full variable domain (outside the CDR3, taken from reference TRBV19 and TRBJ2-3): DGGITQSPKYLFRKEGQNVTLSCEQNLNHDAMYWYRQDPGQGLRLIYYSQIVNDFQKGDIAEGYSVSREKKESFPLTVTSAQKNPTAFYLCASRTLSTDTQYFGPGTRLTVL.